This T cell receptor beta chain was observed in a study of glioma-infiltrating T cells. Study-wide results and caveats: Only very few CDR3 sequences appeared in both tissue and blood. Tissue-blood divergence was below expectation in non-neoplastic patients, above in gliomas.

Amplification of TCR alpha and beta CDR3 regions from RNA used iRepertoire nested multiplex PCR. One-step reverse transcription and amplification started from around 100-400 ng of tissue mRNA or PBMC total RNA. One entry per CDR3 protein results from TCRdb running MiXCR on the multiplex PCR reads. The table has approximately 100,000 distinct CDR3 sequences, about 30% seen once. This clonotype was seen only once. What it recognizes is unknown. Material: glioma tissue, nonneoplastic brain tissue, or PBMCs (not recorded which). The sequence was obtained from a human donor with low-grade glioma or glioblastoma, undergoing nonglioma brain surgery, or in good health (not recorded which).

In DNA form, the CDR3 reads TGTGCCAGCAGCCGGGACAGGCCTCCCTACAATGAGCAGTTCTTC. The encoded protein is CASSRDRPPYNEQFF. The chain carries TRBV6-1 and TRBJ2-1, with 8 bases matching TRBD1. Per the germline V gene, CDR1 is MNHNS and CDR2 is SASEGT. The junction had 6 bases not matched to a gene; V was cut back by 6 bases and J by 2 bases. This CDR3 is built from 15 residues.